The following is a T cell receptor (beta chain) sequence with its context. The data were obtained in a study of blood T cell repertoires in COVID-19. Using immunoSEQ multiplex PCR, the repertoire was profiled, and TCRdb retains in-frame clones only, with some absent. The sample contains about 77,000 clones, more than 80% of which appear only once. Germline CDR1 and CDR2: MNHNY and SVGAGI (reference sequence). This CDR3 is built from 14 residues. Trimming cost V 4 bases and J 8 bases, with 14 bases left between them. This sequence joins TRBV6-6 and TRBJ1-4; D not resolved. Material for sequencing was peripheral blood. The origin of this receptor is an older woman with acute or convalescent COVID-19. The CDR3 here is CASSSSTEGEKLFF. Written as DNA, the CDR3 is TGTGCCAGCAGTTCCTCGACTGAAGGCGAAAAACTGTTTTTT.